This entry lists 30 T cell receptor beta chains sequenced from one sample in a study of OX40 agonist ivuxolimab in advanced cancers. Clones were sequenced by immunoSEQ multiplex PCR, and TCRdb holds only the in-frame ones, with some missing. The table has fewer than 60,000 clones, 85% seen once. The sample was CD4+ or CD8+ T cells sorted from blood, taken in a trial of the OX40 agonist ivuxolimab. The receptors shown here come from an adult with an advanced solid tumor such as melanoma, head and neck, liver or kidney cancer.

Points on this clone: Other DNA sequences of this sample code for an identical CDR3. The rearrangement links TRBV4-3 to TRBJ2-7; 7 bases fit TRBD1. The CDR3 sequence is 16 residues long. The germline V gene has CDR1 LGHNA and CDR2 YSLEER. V lost 0 bases, J lost 1 base, and 6 bases stayed unmatched. The CDR3 bases are TGCGCCAGCAGCCAAGATTGGCCAGGGGGATCCTACGAGCAGTACTTC. Translating gives CASSQDWPGGSYEQYF.

The chain uses TRBV2 and TRBJ2-1; 8 positions match TRBD2. The CDR3 contains 15 residues. CDR1 is SNHLY and CDR2 is FYNNEI in the germline V gene. The J segment lost 0 bases and the V segment lost 7 bases, leaving 5 bases of the junction unmatched. The CDR3 DNA is TGTGCCAGCATTGGCGGGGGGAGCTCCTACAATGAGCAGTTCTTC. The encoded protein is CASIGGGSSYNEQFF.

The chain recombines TRBV19 with TRBJ1-1, with D uncertain. Trimming removed 10 bases at V and 0 bases at J, with 12 bases between. Germline values: CDR1 LNHDA, CDR2 SQIVND (reference sequence). This CDR3 region has 13 residues. The CDR3 loop is CATTPGLNTEAFF. CDR3 sequence (DNA): TGTGCCACCACCCCGGGATTGAACACTGAAGCTTTCTTT.

This clone was counted only a few times. The chain is built from TRBV9 and TRBJ2-3, with D unresolved. There are 14 residues in the CDR3. Germline CDR1 and CDR2: SGDLS and YYNGEE. Between the trimmed V and J ends, which lost 0 bases and 0 bases, there was a span of 5 bases. CDR3: CASSVEASTDTQYF. The CDR3 DNA reads TGTGCCAGCAGCGTAGAGGCTAGCACAGATACGCAGTATTTT.

The V call is TRBV13, the J call TRBJ2-7; TRBD2 might be the D (5 bases). The CDR3 has 14 residues. Per the germline V gene, CDR1 is PRHDT and CDR2 is FYEKMQ (reference sequence). V was shortened by 0 bases and J by 6 bases, with 12 bases between the two germline ends. The CDR3, as DNA: TGTGCCAGCAGCTTAGGGACGGGCGGGCTCGAGCAGTACTTC. This codes for CASSLGTGGLEQYF.

This chain connects TRBV7-3 to TRBJ2-2, with unresolved D. This CDR3 has 15 amino acids. In germline, CDR1 is SGHTA, CDR2 FQGTGA. V was shortened by 5 bases and J by 1 base, with 11 bases between the two germline ends. The CDR3 DNA reads TGTGCCAGCAGCGCGACTGGGGAGAACACCGGGGAGCTGTTTTTT. Its translation is CASSATGENTGELFF.

V gene TRBV7-6 combines with J gene TRBJ1-4; TRBD1 matches at 8 bases. Germline assignment: CDR1 SGHVS and CDR2 FNYEAQ. The trim removed 5 bases at V and 6 bases at J, leaving 5 bases unmatched. The CDR3 totals 14 residues. The CDR3 DNA reads as TGTGCCAGCAGCCCCCTGACAGGGGATGAAAAACTGTTTTTT. Its translation is CASSPLTGDEKLFF.

This chain connects TRBV27 to TRBJ2-7; D perhaps matches TRBD2 (6 bases). The V end was cut by 6 bases, the J end by 3 bases, with 18 bases between. There are 15 residues in the CDR3. Germline V gene sequence: CDR1 MNHEY, CDR2 SMNVEV (reference sequence). Here the CDR3 reads CASRTGGAAFYEQYF. The CDR3 coding sequence is TGTGCCAGCAGAACCGGCGGGGCTGCCTTCTACGAGCAGTACTTC.

The chain couples TRBV7-8 to TRBJ1-2; D unclear. The V end lost 5 bases, the J end lost 7 bases, and 17 bases lay between the germline ends. Germline-derived CDR1 and CDR2 are SGHVS and FQNEAQ. The CDR3 loop spans 14 amino acids. The CDR3 DNA is TGTGCCAGCAGCCCATGGACGGAGCGGGGTGGCTACACCTTC. Its translation: CASSPWTERGGYTF.

V and J are TRBV9 and TRBJ2-7; D is undetermined. Germline-derived CDR1 and CDR2 are SGDLS and YYNGEE. Trimming stripped 0 bases from V and 2 bases from J, with 9 bases between. The CDR3 is made up of 14 amino acids. The CDR3 sequence is CASSVGGEPYEQYF. In nucleotides, the CDR3 is TGTGCCAGCAGCGTAGGTGGGGAACCCTACGAGCAGTACTTC.

The chain combines TRBV19 with TRBJ1-5, with TRBD1 matching 9 bases. The CDR3 spans 14 residues. Trimming removed 7 bases from V and 3 bases from J; junction bases left unmatched: 4. Germline loops: CDR1 LNHDA, CDR2 SQIVND (reference sequence). CDR3 nucleotides: TGTGCCAGTAAACACAGGGGGCTCAATCAGCCCCAGCATTTT. Encoded protein: CASKHRGLNQPQHF.

V gene TRBV29-1 combines with J gene TRBJ2-2; D uncertain. Between the trimmed V and J ends, which lost 3 bases and 8 bases, there was a span of 10 bases. The CDR3 is 12 residues long. Germline CDR1 is SQVTM and CDR2 is ANQGSEA. The CDR3 region has the DNA TGCAGCGTTGATAAGGCTCCGGGGGAGCTGTTTTTT. It specifies CSVDKAPGELFF.

V is TRBV7-6 and J is TRBJ2-3, with 9 bases aligning to TRBD2. Germline-derived CDR1 and CDR2 are SGHVS and FNYEAQ. V dropped 5 bases and J dropped 1; count of bases not matched to a gene: 4. The CDR3 contains 15 residues. The CDR3 loop reads CASSPERGGTDTQYF. The CDR3 coding sequence is TGTGCCAGCAGCCCGGAGCGGGGGGGCACAGATACGCAGTATTTT.

This clone was found a few times. V and J are TRBV7-2 and TRBJ2-1, with D unclear. This CDR3 region has 13 residues. V lost 5 bases and J lost 2, with 7 bases in between. The germline gives CDR1 SGHTA, CDR2 FQGNSA. CDR3: CASSPNPYNEQFF. The CDR3, as DNA: TGTGCCAGCAGCCCCAACCCCTACAATGAGCAGTTCTTC.

This clone was observed once. This sequence joins TRBV5-6 and TRBJ1-5; TRBD1 matches at 9 bases. Germline values: CDR1 SGHDT, CDR2 YYEEEE. The CDR3 length is 13 residues. Trimming at V came to 4 bases and at J to 8 bases, leaving 4 bases not matched to a gene. In DNA form, the CDR3 reads TGTGCCAGCAGCACGGACAGGGGCGAGCCCCAGCATTTT. Its protein is CASSTDRGEPQHF.

V usage is TRBV4-1 and J usage is TRBJ1-2; D remains ambiguous. The CDR3 sequence is 12 residues long. Germline V lookup: CDR1 MGHRA, CDR2 YSYEKL. The V end lost 1 base, the J end lost 8 bases, and 8 bases lay between the germline ends. CDR3 amino acids: CASSQAVGGYTF. CDR3 nucleotide sequence: TGCGCCAGCAGCCAAGCGGTGGGCGGCTACACCTTC.

The rearrangement links TRBV4-3 to TRBJ1-1; 10 nucleotides match TRBD1. The V gene end was trimmed by 3 bases and the J gene end by 8 bases; junction bases not matched to a gene: 0. Germline V CDR1 and CDR2: LGHNA, YSLEER. This CDR3 is 12 amino acids long. The CDR3 protein is CASSQGQGEAFF. The DNA of the CDR3 is TGCGCCAGCAGCCAGGGACAGGGGGAAGCTTTCTTT.

The V gene is TRBV28, the J gene TRBJ1-6; TRBD1 might be the D (5 bases). This CDR3 contains 15 residues. Deletions cut 2 bases from V and 7 bases from J, with 12 bases between. The germline V gene encodes CDR1 MDHEN and CDR2 SYDVKM. This chain's CDR3 is CASSLRGSVNSPLHF. Here the CDR3 DNA reads TGTGCCAGCAGTTTAAGGGGTAGCGTAAATTCACCCCTCCACTTT.

This rearrangement joins TRBV4-1 to TRBJ1-2, with 10 bases matching TRBD1. The germline gives CDR1 MGHRA, CDR2 YSYEKL. V lost 2 bases and J lost 1; bases outside the gene matches: 19. The CDR3 spans 21 residues. In nucleotides, the CDR3 is TGCGCCAGCAGCCAATTTCTGTCTCAACCCGGGACAGGGGCGAGTAACTATGGCTACACCTTC. This translates into CASSQFLSQPGTGASNYGYTF.

The genes are TRBV5-4 and TRBJ1-1; possibly TRBD1 for D (5 bases). In germline, CDR1 is SGHNT, CDR2 YYREEE (reference sequence). Deletions cut 2 bases from V and 6 bases from J, with 17 bases between. The CDR3 is made up of 15 amino acids. This CDR3 reads CASSFFDSHTAEAFF. CDR3 DNA sequence: TGTGCCAGCAGCTTCTTCGACAGCCATACGGCTGAAGCTTTCTTT.

With regard to this clone: A much bigger clone sits one base away, suggesting this may be a read error. The same CDR3 can be traced to other DNA sequences in this sample. This rearrangement joins TRBV11-2 to TRBJ2-5; D is unclear. The CDR3 is 11 residues long. Germline V gene lookup returns CDR1 SGHAT and CDR2 FQNNGV. The V and J ends lost 1 base and 5 bases respectively, with 2 bases between them. The CDR3 coding sequence is TGTGCCAGCAGCTTAGGGGAGACCCAGTACTTC. Its protein is CASSLGETQYF.

The sample holds one count of this clone. The rearrangement joins TRBV21-1 to TRBJ2-5; the table's D call, TRBD1, has no DNA check behind it. TRBV21-1 counts as a pseudogene. This CDR3 is 15 amino acids long. The CDR3 is CASSKGTGREETQYF. DNA for the CDR3: TGTGCCAGCAGCAAAGGAACAGGGCGGGAAGAGACCCAGTACTTC.

This clone showed up many times. The chain is built from TRBV5-4 and TRBJ2-1, with a weak D call TRBD2 (6 bases). CDR3 length: 13 residues. The germline V and J ends were trimmed by 0 bases and 7 bases, with 8 bases remaining between them. Germline V gene lookup returns CDR1 SGHNT and CDR2 YYREEE (reference sequence). The DNA of the CDR3 is TGTGCCAGCAGCTTGGCTAGCGAGAATGAGCAGTTCTTC. Its translation is CASSLASENEQFF.

The chain links TRBV2 to TRBJ2-1; TRBD2 is a possible D gene (5 bases). Germline CDR1 is SNHLY and CDR2 is FYNNEI. V lost 7 bases, J lost 8 bases, and 12 bases lay in between. The CDR3 has 12 amino acids. In DNA form, the CDR3 reads TGTGCCAGCAAGGGTAGCGACGATGAGCAGTTCTTC. The encoded protein is CASKGSDDEQFF.

Comment on this clone: A far bigger clonotype differs at one base, so this is likely a read error. The sample contains more than one DNA sequence encoding this CDR3. The chain employs TRBV4-1 and TRBJ2-7; perhaps TRBD1 as D (5 bases). V lost 0 bases and J 2 bases, leaving 8 bases between the germline ends. The CDR3 has 14 amino acids. The germline gives CDR1 MGHRA, CDR2 YSYEKL. CDR3 region: CASSQERGAYEQYF. The CDR3 nucleotides are TGCGCCAGCAGCCAAGAAAGGGGCGCCTACGAGCAGTACTTC.

The rearrangement joins TRBV7-2 to TRBJ1-2; 7 bases map to TRBD1. Germline values: CDR1 SGHTA, CDR2 FQGNSA. The V and J ends lost 5 bases and 8 bases, in that order; junction bases with no gene match: 11. CDR3 length equals 14 residues. CDR3 sequence: CASSPEDRNQGYTF. Written as DNA, the CDR3 is TGTGCCAGCAGCCCAGAGGACAGGAATCAGGGCTACACCTTC.

This clone showed up just a few times. The genes are TRBV5-6 and TRBJ2-1; 8 bases fit TRBD2. The CDR3 is 15 amino acids. Germline CDR1 is SGHDT and CDR2 is YYEEEE. Trimming took 6 bases from V and 2 from J; bases not matched to a gene: 7. CDR3 sequence (DNA): TGTGCCAGCATCCCCGACGGGGGGGCCTACAATGAGCAGTTCTTC. Translation: CASIPDGGAYNEQFF.

The J gene is TRBJ2-3, the V gene TRBV6-1; 9 nucleotides align to TRBD1. The germline V gene has CDR1 MNHNS and CDR2 SASEGT. The CDR3 consists of 15 residues. V lost 6 bases and J lost 3; bases outside the gene matches: 7. CDR3 nucleotide sequence: TGTGCCAGCAGAAACAGGGGGCTCGGAACAGATACGCAGTATTTT. Protein product: CASRNRGLGTDTQYF.

The chain couples TRBV5-4 to TRBJ1-2; D unresolved. The germline V gene has CDR1 SGHNT and CDR2 YYREEE (reference sequence). V dropped 8 bases and J dropped 6 bases, with 11 bases sitting between them. CDR3 size: 11 residues. In DNA form, the CDR3 reads TGTGCCAGTCGGACCGGGGATGGCTACACCTTC. It is translated as CASRTGDGYTF.

The chain uses TRBV15 and TRBJ2-7; TRBD1 matches 10 bases. V was clipped by 8 bases and J by 5 bases; unmatched bases: 6. This CDR3 spans 13 amino acids. Germline lookup yields CDR1 LNHNV and CDR2 YYDKDF (reference sequence). The CDR3 DNA is TGTGCCACCGCCGGGACAGGGGACGACGAGCAGTACTTC. Residues: CATAGTGDDEQYF.